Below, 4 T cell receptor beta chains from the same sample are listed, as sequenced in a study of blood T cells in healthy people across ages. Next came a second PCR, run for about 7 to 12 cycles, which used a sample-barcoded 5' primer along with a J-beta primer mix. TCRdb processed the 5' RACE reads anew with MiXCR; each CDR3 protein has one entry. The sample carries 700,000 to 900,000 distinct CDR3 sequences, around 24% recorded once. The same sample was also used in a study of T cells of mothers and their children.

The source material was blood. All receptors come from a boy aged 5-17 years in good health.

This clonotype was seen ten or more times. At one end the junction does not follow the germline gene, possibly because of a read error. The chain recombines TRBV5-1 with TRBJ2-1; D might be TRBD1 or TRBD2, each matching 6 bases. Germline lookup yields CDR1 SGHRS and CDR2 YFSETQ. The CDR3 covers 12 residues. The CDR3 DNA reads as TGTGCCAGCAGTTCACAGGGAGGTGAGCAGTTCTTC. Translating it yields CASSSQGGEQFF.

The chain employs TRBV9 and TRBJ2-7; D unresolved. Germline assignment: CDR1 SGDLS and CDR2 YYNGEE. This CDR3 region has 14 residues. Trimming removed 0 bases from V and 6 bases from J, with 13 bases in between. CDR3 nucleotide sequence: TGTGCCAGCAGCGTAGCCTGGCAACTCGGCGAGCAGTACTTC. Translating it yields CASSVAWQLGEQYF.

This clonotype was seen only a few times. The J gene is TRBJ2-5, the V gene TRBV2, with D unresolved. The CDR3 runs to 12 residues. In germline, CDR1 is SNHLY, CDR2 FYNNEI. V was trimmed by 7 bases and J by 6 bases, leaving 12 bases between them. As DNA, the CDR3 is TGTGCCAGCAAATGGATACCCCAGACCCAGTACTTC. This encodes CASKWIPQTQYF.

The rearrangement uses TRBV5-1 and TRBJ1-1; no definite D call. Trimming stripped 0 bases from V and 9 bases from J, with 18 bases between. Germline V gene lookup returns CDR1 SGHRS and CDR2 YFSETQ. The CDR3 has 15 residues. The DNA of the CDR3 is TGCGCCAGCAGCTTGGTTACGGGTCCGCGGGCCCAAGCTTTCTTT. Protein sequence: CASSLVTGPRAQAFF.